This TCR beta chain was sequenced in a study of shared clonotypes between healthy human individuals. About the research overall: There were three CD4 naive, three CD4 memory, two CD8 naive and one CD8 memory plates per donor.

The CDR3 loop spans 13 amino acids. Looked up from germline, CDR1 is SGHRS and CDR2 is YFSETQ. Trimming removed 0 bases from V and 3 bases from J, with 7 bases in between. Points on this clone: Within the sample, other DNA sequences also encode this same CDR3.

Clones were read by immunoSEQ multiplex PCR, and TCRdb kept only the in-frame ones, dropping some. The sample has nearly 2 million clones, about 95% seen once. Terminally differentiated effector memory CD45RA+ cells were left out of the naive CD8 fraction, which was CD45RO-negative and positively selected for CCR7. The sequence derives from a young man in good health. The chain joins TRBV5-1 to TRBJ2-7; no firm D call. Material: naive CD8+ T cells sorted from blood. The CDR3 DNA sequence: TGCGCCAGCAGCTTGGGGGCAGGCTACGAGCAGTACTTC. Translation: CASSLGAGYEQYF.